A selection of T cell receptor beta chains follows, all from one sample in a study of multiple sclerosis patients with progressive multifocal leukoencephalopathy. Repertoires were generated with immunoSEQ multiplex PCR, while TCRdb's copy carries only in-frame clones and drops some. The table shows about 30,000 clones, with about nine tenths occurring only once. This specimen consisted of PBMCs, obtained from a patient treated with natalizumab. These receptors were collected from a human donor with multiple sclerosis. Both conserved end residues are part of each CDR3. The D gene is left open where the match is weak. Some rows mark clone size as missing; the rest say once, few, many or name a class of expanded clone.

j_call | v_call | d_call | clone_size | cdr3_aa | cdr3_nt
TRBJ2-3 | TRBV4-3 | . | . | CASSQAGTQYF | TGCGCCAGCAGCCAAGCTGGTACGCAGTATTTT
TRBJ1-1 | TRBV6-6 | . | . | CASSYGPEGKAFF | TGTGCCAGCAGTTACGGTCCGGAGGGTAAAGCTTTCTTT
TRBJ2-2 | TRBV18 | TRBD2 | once | CASSLKLAGVTGELFF | TGTGCCAGCTCACTGAAACTAGCGGGAGTCACCGGGGAGCTGTTTTTT
TRBJ2-6 | TRBV27 | TRBD1 | . | CASTYRGSGANVLTF | TGTGCCAGCACTTACAGGGGGTCTGGGGCCAACGTCCTGACTTTC
TRBJ2-7 | TRBV9 | TRBD1 | . | CASSPMGDSTYEQYF | TGTGCCAGCAGCCCCATGGGGGACAGTACCTACGAGCAGTACTTC
TRBJ2-5 | TRBV11-2 | . | . | CASSLAGTAQETQYF | TGTGCCAGCAGCTTAGCTGGAACAGCTCAAGAGACCCAGTACTTC
TRBJ2-1 | TRBV4-3 | TRBD2 | . | CASSTGLRNEQFF | TGCGCCAGCAGCACGGGACTACGTAACGAGCAGTTCTTC
TRBJ1-5 | TRBV7-9 | . | . | CASSLEGRGSQPQHF | TGTGCCAGCAGCCTTGAGGGTCGAGGGAGTCAGCCCCAGCATTTT
TRBJ2-3 | TRBV5-1 | . | . | CASSLVGAQPTDTQYF | TGCGCCAGCAGCTTGGTTGGGGCTCAACCCACAGATACGCAGTATTTT
TRBJ1-1 | TRBV6-5 | . | . | CASSSLFSGGTEAFF | TGTGCCAGCAGTTCCCTATTTTCTGGGGGCACTGAAGCTTTCTTT
TRBJ2-5 | TRBV10-3 | TRBD1 | once | CAISESVGQGLGQYF | TGTGCCATCAGTGAAAGCGTGGGACAGGGACTCGGGCAGTACTTC
TRBJ2-7 | TRBV5-4 | TRBD2 | . | CASSFGASGRIAEQYF | TGTGCCAGCAGCTTCGGGGCTAGCGGGAGGATTGCCGAGCAGTACTTC
TRBJ2-7 | TRBV7-6 | TRBD1 | . | CASSSSGQGTYEQYF | TGTGCCAGCAGCTCCTCGGGACAGGGAACCTACGAGCAGTACTTC
TRBJ1-1 | TRBV4-3 | . | . | CASSQDLPGVGTEAFF | TGCGCCAGCAGCCAAGATCTCCCGGGAGTGGGCACTGAAGCTTTCTTT
TRBJ1-2 | TRBV5-1 | TRBD1 | . | CASSPTGTGYGYTF | TGCGCCAGCTCCCCGACAGGGACTGGCTATGGCTACACCTTC
TRBJ1-5 | TRBV30 | . | once | CAWSGARQGNQPQHF | TGTGCCTGGAGTGGGGCCCGCCAAGGCAATCAGCCCCAGCATTTT
TRBJ2-3 | TRBV5-1 | . | . | CASSLDPPPQHPGTDTQYF | TGCGCCAGCAGCTTGGACCCACCTCCCCAACACCCTGGCACAGATACGCAGTATTTT
TRBJ2-3 | TRBV2 | . | . | CASTLRDTQYF | TGTGCCAGCACCCTAAGGGATACGCAGTATTTT
TRBJ1-3 | TRBV6-6 | . | once | CASSPGYSGNTIYF | TGTGCCAGCAGTCCCGGCTACTCTGGAAACACCATATATTTT
TRBJ2-1 | TRBV7-9 | TRBD2 | . | CASSQTSGILNEQFF | TGTGCCAGCAGCCAGACTAGCGGGATCCTAAATGAGCAGTTCTTC
TRBJ2-7 | TRBV4-3 | TRBD2 | . | CASSQGGTNYEQYF | TGCGCCAGCAGCCAAGGCGGGACTAACTACGAGCAGTACTTC
TRBJ1-1 | TRBV6-6 | TRBD1 | . | CASTLQGEGNEAFF | TGTGCCAGCACCCTACAGGGGGAGGGGAATGAAGCTTTCTTT
TRBJ2-1 | TRBV5-4 | . | once | CASHRETSNEQFF | TGTGCCAGCCACCGCGAAACAAGCAATGAGCAGTTCTTC
TRBJ1-5 | TRBV5-6 | TRBD1 | . | CASSFRDRNQPQHF | TGTGCCAGCAGCTTCCGGGACAGGAATCAGCCCCAGCATTTT
TRBJ1-2 | TRBV9 | . | . | CASSPTRISVGYTF | TGTGCCAGCAGCCCGACCCGGATATCCGTTGGCTACACCTTC
TRBJ2-5 | TRBV6-1 | . | . | CASSEDRRLWETQYF | TGTGCCAGCAGTGAAGACAGGCGGTTGTGGGAGACCCAGTACTTC
TRBJ2-3 | TRBV19 | . | . | CASGGGFSTDTQYF | TGTGCCAGTGGGGGCGGATTTAGCACAGATACGCAGTATTTT
TRBJ2-1 | TRBV9 | . | . | CASSVSDGWGGDSYNEQFF | TGTGCCAGCAGCGTAAGTGATGGTTGGGGCGGGGACTCCTACAATGAGCAGTTCTTC
TRBJ1-1 | TRBV18 | . | . | CASSRVDGNTEAFF | TGTGCCAGCTCAAGGGTCGATGGGAACACTGAAGCTTTCTTT
TRBJ2-1 | TRBV4-3 | . | . | CASSQGPQFHKSNEQFF | TGCGCCAGCAGCCAGGGCCCACAATTCCATAAGTCCAATGAGCAGTTCTTC
TRBJ1-2 | TRBV29-1 | . | . | CSVGGKGATYYGYTF | TGCAGCGTTGGTGGTAAAGGGGCCACTTACTATGGCTACACCTTC
TRBJ2-2 | TRBV18 | . | . | CASSPLPGGRIPGELFF | TGTGCCAGCTCCCCCTTGCCAGGGGGGCGGATTCCCGGGGAGCTGTTTTTT
TRBJ2-1 | TRBV7-9 | . | . | CASSPPGYNEQFF | TGTGCCAGCAGCCCCCCCGGCTACAATGAGCAGTTCTTC
TRBJ1-3 | TRBV9 | . | once | CASSTQGGGNTIYF | TGTGCCAGCAGCACCCAAGGTGGGGGAAACACCATATATTTT
TRBJ2-7 | TRBV11-1 | TRBD2 | once | CASSRRDYHYEQYF | TGTGCCAGCAGCCGCCGGGACTACCACTACGAGCAGTACTTC
TRBJ2-7 | TRBV6-6 | TRBD2 | . | CASSYQLAGSYEQYF | TGTGCCAGCAGTTACCAACTAGCGGGATCCTACGAGCAGTACTTC
TRBJ1-5 | TRBV5-8 | . | . | CASSLEAFNQPQHF | TGTGCCAGCAGCTTGGAGGCCTTCAATCAGCCCCAGCATTTT
TRBJ2-1 | TRBV7-2 | . | . | CASSLDGQGNNEQFF | TGTGCCAGCAGCTTAGATGGCCAGGGGAACAATGAGCAGTTCTTC
TRBJ2-1 | TRBV21-1 | . | . | CASSKRGSPISSYNEQFF | TGTGCCAGCAGCAAACGGGGTAGTCCAATAAGCTCCTACAATGAGCAGTTCTTC
TRBJ2-1 | TRBV2 | TRBD1 | few | CASSQQGISYNEQFF | TGTGCCAGCAGTCAACAGGGGATCTCCTACAATGAGCAGTTCTTC
TRBJ1-2 | TRBV19 | . | . | CASSIDRTSNYGYTF | TGTGCCAGTAGTATAGACCGGACATCTAACTATGGCTACACCTTC
TRBJ1-5 | TRBV30 | . | . | CAWSVRGGNQPQHF | TGTGCCTGGAGTGTACGAGGGGGCAATCAGCCCCAGCATTTT
TRBJ2-7 | TRBV29-1 | . | . | CSVDPGDSYEQYF | TGCAGCGTAGACCCAGGGGACTCCTACGAGCAGTACTTC
TRBJ2-7 | TRBV28 | . | . | CASTLSSYGQYF | TGTGCCAGCACTCTGAGTTCCTACGGGCAGTACTTC
TRBJ2-7 | TRBV7-2 | . | . | CASSQGGGVYEQYF | TGTGCCAGCAGCCAAGGGGGCGGGGTCTACGAGCAGTACTTC
TRBJ1-2 | TRBV18 | . | . | CASSPGHLYGYTF | TGTGCCAGCTCACCGGGACACCTCTATGGCTACACCTTC
TRBJ2-2 | TRBV5-8 | . | . | CASSLTGLNTGELFF | TGTGCCAGCAGCTTGACAGGCCTGAACACCGGGGAGCTGTTTTTT
TRBJ2-1 | TRBV27 | . | . | CASSPKDLRYNEQFF | TGTGCCAGCAGTCCGAAGGACCTACGCTACAATGAGCAGTTCTTC
TRBJ1-5 | TRBV27 | TRBD1 | . | CASKGQGNQPQHF | TGTGCCAGCAAGGGACAGGGGAATCAGCCCCAGCATTTT
TRBJ2-3 | TRBV11-3 | TRBD2 | . | CASSSSGRSTDTQYF | TGTGCCAGCAGCTCTAGCGGGAGAAGCACAGATACGCAGTATTTT
TRBJ1-4 | TRBV10-3 | TRBD1 | . | CAISEPTGDPATNEKLFF | TGTGCCATCAGTGAGCCTACAGGGGACCCTGCAACTAATGAAAAACTGTTTTTT
TRBJ2-2 | TRBV5-1 | . | . | CASSLGSSHTGELFF | TGCGCCAGCAGCTTGGGGTCTAGCCACACCGGGGAGCTGTTTTTT
TRBJ1-1 | TRBV6-8 | TRBD1 | . | CASSYPGGRTDYHTEAFF | TGTGCCAGCAGTTACCCAGGGGGCCGGACAGACTATCACACTGAAGCTTTCTTT
TRBJ1-4 | TRBV28 | TRBD1 | once | CASSFRQGHNEKLFF | TGTGCCAGCAGTTTCCGACAGGGGCACAATGAAAAACTGTTTTTT
TRBJ2-7 | TRBV11-2 | . | . | CASSLEAYEQYF | TGTGCCAGCAGCTTAGAAGCGTACGAGCAGTACTTC